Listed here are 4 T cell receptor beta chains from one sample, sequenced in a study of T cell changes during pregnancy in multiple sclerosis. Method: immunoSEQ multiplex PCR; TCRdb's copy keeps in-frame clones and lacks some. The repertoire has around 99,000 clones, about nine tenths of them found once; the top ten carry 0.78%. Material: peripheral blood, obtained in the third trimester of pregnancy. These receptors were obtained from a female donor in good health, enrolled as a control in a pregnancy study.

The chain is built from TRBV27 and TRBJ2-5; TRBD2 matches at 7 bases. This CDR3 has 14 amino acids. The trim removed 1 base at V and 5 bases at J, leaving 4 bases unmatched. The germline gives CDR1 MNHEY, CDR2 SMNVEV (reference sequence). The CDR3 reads CASSLFGGTETQYF. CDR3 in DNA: TGTGCCAGCAGTTTATTCGGGGGGACGGAGACCCAGTACTTC.

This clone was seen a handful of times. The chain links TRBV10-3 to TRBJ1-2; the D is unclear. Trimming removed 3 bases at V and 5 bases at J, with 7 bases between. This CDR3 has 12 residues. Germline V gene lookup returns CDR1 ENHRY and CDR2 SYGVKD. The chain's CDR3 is CAISDGRYGYTF. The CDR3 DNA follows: TGTGCCATCAGTGACGGCAGGTATGGCTACACCTTC.

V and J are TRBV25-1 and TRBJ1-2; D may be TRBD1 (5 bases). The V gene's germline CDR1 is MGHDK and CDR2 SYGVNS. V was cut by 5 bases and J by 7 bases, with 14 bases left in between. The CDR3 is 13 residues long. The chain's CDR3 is CASSSTGRFGYTF. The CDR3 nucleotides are TGTGCCAGCAGTTCTACAGGTCGGTTTGGCTACACCTTC.

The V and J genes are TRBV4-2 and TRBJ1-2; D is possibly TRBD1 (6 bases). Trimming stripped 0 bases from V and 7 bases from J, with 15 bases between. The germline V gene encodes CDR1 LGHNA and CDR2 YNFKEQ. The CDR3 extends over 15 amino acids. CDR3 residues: CASSQDYREFAGYTF. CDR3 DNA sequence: TGTGCCAGCAGCCAAGATTACAGGGAATTCGCTGGCTACACCTTC.